The 21 T cell receptor beta chains below were found in one sample sequenced in a study of beta chain features in type 1 diabetes (dated by TCRdb to the late 2010s). The library was obtained by the immunoSEQ multiplex PCR assay. The High Capacity cDNA Reverse Transcription Kit was used to reverse transcribe all of the isolated RNA, meaning that expressed TCRB transcripts were what got sequenced. TCRdb's version of the immuneACCESS table is confined to in-frame rearrangements and falls short of the full clone set. An unresolved V gene accounts for under half of the shortfall where checked; the remainder is of unknown origin. In this sample the table shows some 150,000 clones, roughly a tenth of which occur a single time. The ten largest clones add up to 1.3% of the sample. Sequenced input: naive CD4+ T cells from blood. The cell subset or site label for this specimen denotes: true naive CD4+ T cells. Receptors were obtained from a man aged 18 to 30 in good health.

This clone came up a few times. The chain employs TRBV4-3 and TRBJ2-3; D gene uncertain. V was clipped by 4 bases and J by 7 bases, with 15 bases between them. Germline loops: CDR1 LGHNA, CDR2 YSLEER. The CDR3 extends over 14 amino acids. This chain's CDR3 is CASSPSLIDNTQYF. The CDR3 DNA is TGCGCCAGCAGCCCATCTCTAATAGACAATACGCAGTATTTT.

This clone has just a few counts. The gene calls are TRBV5-4 and TRBJ1-6; 7 nucleotides match TRBD1. The trim removed 4 bases at V and 7 bases at J, leaving 2 bases unmatched. CDR3 length equals 13 residues. Germline V gene sequence: CDR1 SGHNT, CDR2 YYREEE (reference sequence). In DNA form, the CDR3 reads TGTGCCAGCAGCGGGACAGTAAATTCACCCCTCCACTTT. Translation gives CASSGTVNSPLHF.

This clone has only a few counts. The V and J genes are TRBV9 and TRBJ1-2, with D tentatively TRBD1 (6 bases). CDR1 and CDR2 (germline): SGDLS, YYNGEE. The CDR3 runs 19 residues. V lost 0 bases and J 2 bases, leaving 23 bases between the germline ends. The CDR3 protein is CASSVGGGYTGRLNYGYTF. CDR3 sequence (DNA): TGTGCCAGCAGCGTAGGGGGTGGGTATACAGGGAGATTAAACTATGGCTACACCTTC.

This clone was counted only a few times. The gene calls are TRBV29-1 and TRBJ2-5; perhaps TRBD1 as D (6 bases). The CDR3 totals 12 residues. Between the trimmed V and J ends, which lost 4 bases and 4 bases, there was a span of 10 bases. Per germline, CDR1 SQVTM and CDR2 ANQGSEA. CDR3 region: CSVVPGVETQYF. DNA for the CDR3: TGCAGCGTTGTCCCAGGGGTAGAGACCCAGTACTTC.

This chain connects TRBV7-9 to TRBJ2-5, with 10 bases lining up with TRBD2. The CDR3 is 14 residues long. With 9 bases clipped from V and 5 bases from J, the junction kept 9 bases outside the gene matches. CDR1 and CDR2 (germline): SEHNR, FQNEAQ (reference sequence). DNA for the CDR3: TGTGCCAGGAGCGGGGGGGCCAGCGGGGAGACCCAGTACTTC. Amino acid sequence: CARSGGASGETQYF.

This clone was detected only a few times. This chain joins TRBV7-9 and TRBJ2-5; D may be TRBD1 (5 bases). From germline, CDR1 is SEHNR and CDR2 FQNEAQ (reference sequence). CDR3 length equals 17 residues. The germline V and J ends were trimmed by 1 base and 7 bases, with 22 bases remaining between them. Written as DNA, the CDR3 is TGTGCCAGCAGCTTAGAGGCGCCCAGCAGGGAATGGAGGACCCAGTACTTC. It yields the protein CASSLEAPSREWRTQYF. Together with reference TRBV7-9 and TRBJ2-5, the CDR3 gives the full variable domain: DTGVSQNPRHKITKRGQNVTFRCDPISEHNRLYWYRQTLGQGPEFLTYFQNEAQLEKSRLLSDRFSAERPKGSFSTLEIQRTEQGDSAMYLCASSLEAPSREWRTQYFGPGTRLLVL.

In this sample, this clone turned up a few times. The chain employs TRBV11-2 and TRBJ2-5; 10 positions agree with TRBD2. With the DNA end fitting TRBJ2-7 better, the J assignment may be wrong. The CDR3 runs to 14 residues. Germline values: CDR1 SGHAT, CDR2 FQNNGV. DNA for the CDR3: TGTGCCAGCAGCTCGGGACTAGCGATGTACGAGCAGTACTTC. Residues: CASSSGLAMYEQYF.

This clone was detected only a few times. The J gene is TRBJ1-2, the V gene TRBV7-8; TRBD1 is a possible D gene (6 bases). Germline V gene data show CDR1 as SGHVS and CDR2 as FQNEAQ. The V gene lost 2 bases and the J gene lost 3 bases, with 16 bases spanning the gap. The CDR3 extends over 16 amino acids. CDR3 DNA sequence: TGTGCCAGCAGCTTAAGGGAGCAGGGGTCTTACTATGGCTACACCTTC. Protein: CASSLREQGSYYGYTF.

The rearrangement links TRBV7-2 to TRBJ2-5; 12 bases match TRBD2. The J segment lost 4 bases and the V segment lost 4 bases, leaving 4 bases of the junction unmatched. This CDR3 has 15 amino acids. CDR1 and CDR2 from the germline V gene are SGHTA and FQGNSA. The CDR3 region has the DNA TGTGCCAGCAGCTCACTAGCGGGGGGAAGAGAGACCCAGTACTTC. Amino acid sequence: CASSSLAGGRETQYF. The whole variable domain, remainder taken from reference TRBV7-2 and TRBJ2-5, is GAGVSQSPSNKVTEKGKDVELRCDPISGHTALYWYRQSLGQGLEFLIYFQGNSAPDKSGLPSDRFSAERTGGSVSTLTIQRTQQEDSAVYLCASSSLAGGRETQYFGPGTRLLVL.

The chain links TRBV2 to TRBJ2-1; 8 nucleotides line up with TRBD2. The CDR3 is 15 amino acids. V was clipped by 7 bases and J by 2 bases; unmatched bases: 7. In germline, CDR1 is SNHLY, CDR2 FYNNEI. The CDR3 DNA follows: TGTGCCAGCAATGGGGGCGGGGGGACCTACAATGAGCAGTTCTTC. It translates to CASNGGGGTYNEQFF.

This clone was observed a handful of times. J is TRBJ2-3 and V is TRBV6-1, with TRBD1 matching 9 bases. The CDR3 extends over 14 amino acids. Looked up from germline, CDR1 is MNHNS and CDR2 is SASEGT. V shed 5 bases, J shed 6 bases, and the junction held 6 bases outside the gene matches. In DNA form, the CDR3 reads TGTGCCAGCAGTAACCGGGACAGGGTGGATACGCAGTATTTT. Translated, it gives CASSNRDRVDTQYF.

This clone came up a few times. The genes are TRBV29-1 and TRBJ2-6; D is possibly TRBD1 (6 bases). CDR1 and CDR2 (germline): SQVTM, ANQGSEA. Trimming took off 6 bases at V and 0 bases at J, with 9 bases between the two ends. CDR3 length equals 14 residues. The CDR3 loop is CSVGQNSGANVLTF. The CDR3 DNA sequence: TGCAGCGTAGGACAGAACTCTGGGGCCAACGTCCTGACTTTC.

The rearrangement links TRBV19 to TRBJ2-7, with TRBD1 identical over 9 bases. The CDR3 length is 14 residues. The germline gives CDR1 LNHDA, CDR2 SQIVND (reference sequence). Trimming took 6 bases from V and 0 from J; bases not matched to a gene: 3. The CDR3 DNA reads TGTGCCAGTAGAAGGACAGGGGCCTCCTACGAGCAGTACTTC. The encoded protein is CASRRTGASYEQYF.

This clone has just a few counts. The chain combines TRBV7-2 with TRBJ2-1; 13 bases are a match to TRBD2. The V gene's germline CDR1 is SGHTA and CDR2 FQGNSA. This CDR3 is built from 14 residues. J was trimmed by 10 bases and V by 3 bases; bases with no gene match: 3. The DNA of the CDR3 is TGTGCCAGCAGCTTCAAGACTAGCGGGGGGGAGCAGTTCTTC. It yields the protein CASSFKTSGGEQFF.

This clone has just a few counts. The CDR3 coding sequence is TGTGCCAGCAGCCAGTCCCCGGGACAGGGGAGCTACGAGCAGTACTTC. Protein: CASSQSPGQGSYEQYF. This chain joins TRBV14 and TRBJ2-7; the match to TRBD1 covers 10 bases. Per the germline V gene, CDR1 is SGHDN and CDR2 is FVKESK. Trimming cost V 3 bases and J 3 bases; bases outside gene matches: 8. The CDR3 extends over 16 amino acids. The full variable domain, rest sourced from reference TRBV14 and TRBJ2-7, is EAGVTQFPSHSVIEKGQTVTLRCDPISGHDNLYWYRRVMGKEIKFLLHFVKESKQDESGMPNNRFLAERTGGTYSTLKVQPAELEDSGVYFCASSQSPGQGSYEQYFGPGTRLTVT.

The V and J genes are TRBV2 and TRBJ2-5; the D is unclear. CDR3 length: 11 residues. V dropped 3 bases and J dropped 5 bases, with 4 bases sitting between them. Germline-derived CDR1 and CDR2 are SNHLY and FYNNEI. CDR3: CASSDSETQYF. The DNA for the CDR3 is TGTGCCAGCAGTGATTCTGAGACCCAGTACTTC.

This clone was counted a few times. The rearrangement links TRBV10-2 to TRBJ2-1; 12 bases map to TRBD2. After removal of 3 bases from V and 9 bases from J, the junction contained 9 bases not matched to a gene. The CDR3 spans 16 residues. Germline CDR1 WSHSY, CDR2 SAAADI. The DNA for the CDR3 is TGCGCCAGCAGTGAACTAGCGGGGGGAAGCTGGGGTGAGCAGTTCTTC. This translates into CASSELAGGSWGEQFF.

The rearrangement uses TRBV7-6 and TRBJ2-3; 14 bases agree with TRBD2. The V and J ends lost 3 bases and 1 base, in that order; junction bases with no gene match: 9. The CDR3 is 19 amino acids. CDR1 is SGHVS, CDR2 FNYEAQ, per germline. CDR3 in DNA: TGTGCCAGCAGCTTGGCCCGACTAGCGGGGGGGCAGGGCACAGATACGCAGTATTTT. Residues: CASSLARLAGGQGTDTQYF.

This chain links TRBV19 with TRBJ1-5, with 8 bases that match TRBD1. Germline CDR1 reads LNHDA; CDR2 reads SQIVND (reference sequence). The CDR3 totals 13 residues. V dropped 9 bases and J dropped 5; count of bases not matched to a gene: 6. The CDR3: CASLDRDDQPQHF. The CDR3, as DNA: TGTGCCAGCCTGGACAGGGATGATCAGCCCCAGCATTTT.

The DNA for the CDR3 is TGTGCCAGCAGTTTTGGCAGGGGAGAGACCCAGTACTTC. Its protein is CASSFGRGETQYF. The V call is TRBV27, the J call TRBJ2-5; weak D call: TRBD1 (6 bases). From germline, CDR1 is MNHEY and CDR2 SMNVEV (reference sequence). CDR3 length equals 13 residues. V gave up 3 bases and J gave up 4 bases, with 9 bases separating them.

The chain links TRBV7-8 to TRBJ1-6, with 7 bases fitting TRBD1. The CDR3 is made up of 14 amino acids. Germline lookup yields CDR1 SGHVS and CDR2 FQNEAQ. The ends lost 1 base at V and 7 bases at J; junction bases unmatched: 1. The CDR3 spells CASSLVGGNSPLHF. DNA of the CDR3: TGTGCCAGCAGCTTAGTAGGGGGCAATTCACCCCTCCACTTT.